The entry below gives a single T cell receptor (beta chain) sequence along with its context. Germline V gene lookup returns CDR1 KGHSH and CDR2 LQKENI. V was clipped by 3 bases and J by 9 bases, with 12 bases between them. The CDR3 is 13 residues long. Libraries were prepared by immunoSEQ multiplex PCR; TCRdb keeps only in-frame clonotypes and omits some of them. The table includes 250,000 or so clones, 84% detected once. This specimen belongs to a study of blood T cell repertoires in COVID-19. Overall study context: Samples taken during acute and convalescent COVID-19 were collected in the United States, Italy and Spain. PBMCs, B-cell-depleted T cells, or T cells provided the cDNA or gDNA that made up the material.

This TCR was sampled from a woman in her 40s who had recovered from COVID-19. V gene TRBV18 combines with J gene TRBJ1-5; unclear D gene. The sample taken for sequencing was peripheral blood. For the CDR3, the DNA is TGTGCCAGCTCACCCGAGGCGGATCGGCCCCAGCATTTT. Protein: CASSPEADRPQHF.